The 15 T cell receptor beta chains presented below share a single source sample, sequenced in a study of blood T cells in healthy people across ages. Primed by a sample-barcoded 5' primer and a J-beta primer mix, a second PCR proceeded for 7 to 11 cycles. TCRdb called the 5' RACE reads again in MiXCR, with one record for every CDR3 protein. The sample has approximately 730,000 distinct CDR3 sequences; 53% are singletons. Material for sequencing was blood. These receptors were taken from a man aged 80 or over in good health.

This clonotype has more than one count but fewer than ten. This chain uses TRBV6-1 with TRBJ1-2; 7 nucleotides match TRBD1. J lost 8 bases, V lost 7 bases, and 10 bases had no gene match. CDR3 size: 13 residues. The V gene's germline CDR1 is MNHNS and CDR2 SASEGT. This CDR3 reads CASTTTGLSGYTF. The CDR3 DNA is TGTGCCAGCACCACGACAGGGTTGTCCGGCTACACCTTC.

V and J are TRBV12-3 or TRBV12-4 and TRBJ1-2; 7 bases map to TRBD1. The CDR3 length is 13 residues. J lost 0 bases, V lost 6 bases, and 1 base had no gene match. The CDR3 here is CASSTGANYGYTF. CDR3 sequence (DNA): TGTGCCAGCAGCACAGGGGCTAACTATGGCTACACCTTC.

The rearrangement uses TRBV18 and TRBJ2-1, with 7 nucleotides matching TRBD1. Germline V gene data show CDR1 as KGHSH and CDR2 as LQKENI. Losses at the gene ends were 3 bases for V and 5 bases for J; bases not matched to a gene: 10. The CDR3 runs 16 residues. The CDR3 here is CASSPTGSFVNNEQFF. CDR3 nucleotide sequence: TGTGCCAGCTCACCGACAGGGTCCTTCGTTAACAATGAGCAGTTCTTC.

The V gene is TRBV10-3, the J gene TRBJ1-4, with 10 positions matching TRBD1. The CDR3 has 16 amino acids. V lost 4 bases and J lost 0; bases outside the gene matches: 2. Looked up from germline, CDR1 is ENHRY and CDR2 is SYGVKD. CDR3 protein: CAISGQGAATNEKLFF. For the CDR3, the DNA is TGTGCCATCAGTGGACAGGGGGCTGCAACTAATGAAAAACTGTTTTTT.

This clonotype was found many times. The chain links TRBV2 to TRBJ1-5; no firm D call. Trimming pared 1 base from V and 1 base from J, leaving 5 bases between. CDR1 is SNHLY, CDR2 FYNNEI, per germline. CDR3 length: 14 residues. CDR3 sequence reads: CASSEGESNQPQHF. The CDR3, as DNA: TGTGCCAGCAGTGAAGGAGAGAGCAATCAGCCCCAGCATTTT.

The rearrangement joins TRBV4-1 to TRBJ2-5; tentative D call: TRBD1 (5 bases). Germline assignment: CDR1 MGHRA and CDR2 YSYEKL. The V end lost 1 base, the J end lost 11 bases, and 14 bases lay between the germline ends. The CDR3 runs to 13 residues. The CDR3 is CASSQVGLGEQYF. DNA of the CDR3: TGCGCCAGCAGCCAAGTTGGATTAGGGGAACAGTACTTC.

The chain links TRBV3-1 to TRBJ2-5; D is perhaps TRBD2 (6 bases). The germline CDR1 and CDR2 sequences are LGHDT and YNNKEL (reference sequence). CDR3 length equals 13 residues. Trimming removed 3 bases from V and 12 bases from J, with 17 bases in between. CDR3 amino acids: CASSHNKRGVKYF. The CDR3 DNA is TGTGCCAGCAGCCACAACAAGCGCGGGGTTAAGTACTTC.

This clonotype was seen just once. The chain joins TRBV12-5 to TRBJ2-7; D remains unclear. V lost 9 bases and J 3 bases, leaving 12 bases between the germline ends. Germline V gives CDR1 LGHNT, CDR2 FRNRAP. The CDR3 runs to 12 residues. The CDR3 nucleotides read TGTGCTAGCGCAAGGGATGTCTACGAGCAGTACTTC. Amino acid sequence: CASARDVYEQYF.

The J gene is TRBJ2-4, the V gene TRBV24-1; the D gene could be TRBD1 or TRBD2 (7 bases each). V shed 3 bases and J shed 3 bases, with 17 bases lying between them. Germline V CDR1 and CDR2: KGHDR, SFDVKD. This CDR3 is built from 17 residues. As DNA, the CDR3 is TGTGCCACCAGTGATCCTGGGGAGGGGGCAGGCAAAAACATTCAGTACTTC. The encoded protein is CATSDPGEGAGKNIQYF.

The V call is TRBV10-3, the J call TRBJ2-3; TRBD2 might be the D (5 bases). V dropped 3 bases and J dropped 6 bases, with 13 bases sitting between them. CDR3 length equals 14 residues. In germline, CDR1 is ENHRY, CDR2 SYGVKD. The CDR3 DNA is TGTGCCATCAGTGACTCCGATCCGGGGGATACGCAGTATTTT. The encoded protein is CAISDSDPGDTQYF.

A single count supports this clonotype. The chain links TRBV6-7 to TRBJ2-2, with D tentatively TRBD2 (9 bases). TRBV6-7 is labeled an ORF, and its function is uncertain. This CDR3 contains 20 residues. V lost 6 bases and J 0 bases, leaving 26 bases between the germline ends. The CDR3 DNA is TGTGCCAGCAGCACGGGACAGGCCCTAGCGGGATTCGCGAACACCGGGGAGCTGTTTTTT. Its translation is CASSTGQALAGFANTGELFF.

This clonotype was counted between two and nine times. CDR3 bases: TGTGCCAGCAGCTCAACGGGACCGTCCGCCTATGGCTACACCTTC. It codes for CASSSTGPSAYGYTF. This chain joins TRBV7-9 and TRBJ1-2; tentatively, D is TRBD1 (5 bases). In germline, CDR1 is SEHNR, CDR2 FQNEAQ (reference sequence). The CDR3 spans 15 residues. Trimming pared 4 bases from V and 4 bases from J, leaving 16 bases between.

V gene TRBV7-2 combines with J gene TRBJ2-3, with 9 bases identical to TRBD2. Looked up from germline, CDR1 is SGHTA and CDR2 is FQGNSA. J lost 9 bases, V lost 2 bases, and 6 bases had no gene match. This CDR3 spans 14 amino acids. The CDR3 protein is CASSLLRGGGTQYF. DNA of the CDR3: TGTGCCAGCAGCTTATTGCGGGGGGGAGGAACGCAGTATTTT.

The V and J genes are TRBV7-9 and TRBJ2-7, with 8 bases lining up with TRBD2. V was clipped by 5 bases and J by 3 bases; unmatched bases: 9. Germline CDR1 is SEHNR and CDR2 is FQNEAQ (reference sequence). The CDR3 sequence is 15 residues long. CDR3 sequence reads: CASSGDGLAYYEQYF. CDR3 coding DNA: TGTGCCAGCAGCGGAGATGGACTAGCCTACTACGAGCAGTACTTC.

There are a few counts of this clonotype. This chain joins TRBV27 and TRBJ2-1; 7 positions match TRBD2. V trimming: 4 bases; J trimming: 5 bases; junction bases outside the gene matches: 11. Germline CDR1 is MNHEY and CDR2 is SMNVEV (reference sequence). CDR3 length: 16 residues. The CDR3, as DNA: TGTGCCAGCAGTTCCATTCGGCCTAGCGGACACAATGAGCAGTTCTTC. Its translation is CASSSIRPSGHNEQFF.